One and the same sample provided the 7 T cell receptor beta chains below, sequenced in a study of human T cells and chemical hapten exposure. In TCRdb, the RACE reads were re-called with MiXCR into one record per CDR3 protein. The table records just under 350,000 distinct CDR3 sequences, 5.5% to 8% of them present only once. The time point was: patch test 1, 2 weeks after DPC sensitization. The treatment is: therapeutic diphenylcyclopropenone sensitization with weekly scalp DPC. Sequenced material: whole blood, taken in connection with sensitization to the hapten diphenylcyclopropenone (DPC). Receptor source: a woman between 18 and 29 years old with alopecia areata. Some clones in this sample may be carry-over from other donors' samples.

Comments on this clonotype: At one boundary the junction diverges from the germline segment, which might be a read error. V is TRBV9 and J is TRBJ2-5; no reliable D call. In germline, CDR1 is SGDLS, CDR2 YYNGEE. The CDR3 is 10 amino acids. In nucleotides, the CDR3 is TGTGCCAGCAGCGTAGTGATCCCCCCCTTC. Amino acids: CASSVVIPPF.

The table lists this clonotype with many counts. The chain recombines TRBV12-3 or TRBV12-4 with TRBJ2-1; perhaps TRBD1 as D (6 bases). The CDR3 is 16 residues long. V was clipped by 0 bases and J by 4 bases, with 13 bases between them. For the CDR3, the DNA is TGTGCCAGCAGTTTAGCGGAATGGACAGATTACAATGAGCAGTTCTTC. This codes for CASSLAEWTDYNEQFF.

CDR3 sequence: CASSESTADTQYF. CDR3 nucleotide sequence: TGTGCCAGCAGTGAATCGACAGCAGATACGCAGTATTTT. V is TRBV25-1 and J is TRBJ2-3; possibly TRBD1 for D (5 bases). V dropped 1 base and J dropped 4 bases, with 6 bases sitting between them. The CDR3 contains 13 residues. CDR1 MGHDK and CDR2 SYGVNS come from the germline V gene.

This clonotype was recorded once. V usage is TRBV6-5 and J usage is TRBJ2-7, with D perhaps TRBD1 or TRBD2 (5 bases each). The germline V gene encodes CDR1 MNHEY and CDR2 SVGAGI. V was clipped by 2 bases and J by 6 bases, with 14 bases between them. This CDR3 has 14 amino acids. The CDR3 protein is CASSYEVGVREQYF. CDR3 nucleotide sequence: TGTGCCAGCAGTTACGAGGTGGGGGTCCGCGAGCAGTACTTC.

This sequence joins TRBV29-1 and TRBJ1-6; D call uncertain. Trimming shortened V by 7 bases and J by 6 bases, and 13 bases separated the two germline ends. Germline V gene data show CDR1 as SQVTM and CDR2 as ANQGSEA. The CDR3 contains 13 residues. The DNA of the CDR3 is TGCAGCGCTGTGGAGGACGGTAATTCACCCCTCCACTTT. As protein: CSAVEDGNSPLHF.

The table lists this clonotype with many counts. The chain links TRBV12-3 or TRBV12-4 to TRBJ2-3, with D possibly matching TRBD2 (7 bases). With 6 bases removed from V and 6 bases from J, the gap between germline ends came to 13 bases. The CDR3 length is 13 residues. This CDR3 is CASRGGAPDTQYF. The CDR3 DNA sequence: TGTGCCAGCAGAGGGGGGGCGCCGGATACGCAGTATTTT.

V gene TRBV5-4 combines with J gene TRBJ1-1; the match to TRBD1 covers 7 bases. This CDR3 region has 14 residues. Germline V lookup: CDR1 SGHNT, CDR2 YYREEE (reference sequence). V dropped 4 bases and J dropped 0; count of bases not matched to a gene: 3. CDR3 in amino acids: CASSGQAMNTEAFF. The CDR3 region has the DNA TGTGCCAGCAGCGGACAGGCGATGAACACTGAAGCTTTCTTT.